The 11 T cell receptor beta chains presented below share a single source sample, sequenced in a study of shared clonotypes between healthy human individuals. Sequencing used immunoSEQ multiplex PCR; TCRdb keeps in-frame clones, though not all of them. The table shows roughly 550,000 clones, with about 95% occurring only once. As defined, naive CD8 cells were CD45RO-negative and positively selected for CCR7, with terminally differentiated effector memory CD45RA+ cells excluded. Sequenced material: naive CD8+ T cells sorted from blood. Receptor source: a woman younger than 45 in good health.

The rearrangement uses TRBV6-6 and TRBJ1-2, with a weak D call TRBD1 (6 bases). Germline V gene sequence: CDR1 MNHNY, CDR2 SVGAGI (reference sequence). V shed 2 bases and J shed 4 bases, with 11 bases lying between them. This CDR3 comprises 14 residues. CDR3 coding DNA: TGTGCCAGCAGTTACACAGGGCCCTCCTATGGCTACACCTTC. Translating gives CASSYTGPSYGYTF.

V usage is TRBV6-5 and J usage is TRBJ2-7; 8 bases are shared with TRBD2. The CDR3 totals 15 residues. From germline, CDR1 is MNHEY and CDR2 SVGAGI. The J segment lost 0 bases and the V segment lost 2 bases, leaving 3 bases of the junction unmatched. In nucleotides, the CDR3 is TGTGCCAGCAGTTACGGCGGGAGGTCCTCCTACGAGCAGTACTTC. Its protein product is CASSYGGRSSYEQYF.

The genes are TRBV5-8 and TRBJ2-3, with TRBD1 identical over 7 bases. Trimming cost V 7 bases and J 2 bases; bases outside gene matches: 7. The CDR3 covers 14 residues. Germline V gene lookup returns CDR1 SGHTS and CDR2 YDEGEE. In DNA form, the CDR3 reads TGTGCCAGCGGCCCGACAGGGTACACAGATACGCAGTATTTT. It is translated as CASGPTGYTDTQYF.

The chain couples TRBV5-1 to TRBJ2-7; D is unresolved. Germline V gives CDR1 SGHRS, CDR2 YFSETQ. This CDR3 contains 14 residues. Between the trimmed V and J ends, which lost 1 base and 0 bases, there was a span of 8 bases. The CDR3 protein is CASSLIATSYEQYF. The CDR3 bases are TGCGCCAGCAGCTTGATAGCCACCTCCTACGAGCAGTACTTC. Full variable domain (remainder filled in from reference TRBV5-1 and TRBJ2-7): KAGVTQTPRYLIKTRGQQVTLSCSPISGHRSVSWYQQTPGQGLQFLFEYFSETQRNKGNFPGRFSGRQFSNSRSEMNVSTLELGDSALYLCASSLIATSYEQYFGPGTRLTVT.

The chain links TRBV29-1 to TRBJ2-7; 11 nucleotides align to TRBD2. V lost 7 bases and J lost 4; bases outside the gene matches: 6. CDR3 length equals 13 residues. Germline lookup yields CDR1 SQVTM and CDR2 ANQGSEA. The CDR3 nucleotides are TGCAGCGCTTTACTAGCGGGAGAATACGAGCAGTACTTC. Encoded protein: CSALLAGEYEQYF.

The CDR3 nucleotides read TGTGCCAGTAGTATCACCTTAGGGGTTGGCACAGATACGCAGTATTTT. It yields the protein CASSITLGVGTDTQYF. This chain connects TRBV19 to TRBJ2-3; possible D gene TRBD1, 5 bases. Trimming took off 3 bases at V and 1 base at J, with 14 bases between the two ends. In germline, CDR1 is LNHDA, CDR2 SQIVND (reference sequence). This CDR3 is 16 amino acids long. The variable domain in full, completed from reference TRBV19 and TRBJ2-3, reads DGGITQSPKYLFRKEGQNVTLSCEQNLNHDAMYWYRQDPGQGLRLIYYSQIVNDFQKGDIAEGYSVSREKKESFPLTVTSAQKNPTAFYLCASSITLGVGTDTQYFGPGTRLTVL.

The chain is built from TRBV6-5 and TRBJ1-6, with 9 bases identical to TRBD1. This CDR3 contains 15 residues. Losses at the gene ends were 7 bases for V and 8 bases for J; bases not matched to a gene: 9. Germline V CDR1 and CDR2: MNHEY, SVGAGI. CDR3 in amino acids: CASTLGTGTYSPLHF. Here the CDR3 DNA reads TGTGCCAGCACCCTCGGGACAGGGACGTATTCACCCCTCCACTTT.

The V call is TRBV6-1, the J call TRBJ2-2; D is unresolved. From germline, CDR1 is MNHNS and CDR2 SASEGT. V shed 0 bases and J shed 3 bases, with 14 bases lying between them. The CDR3 is 17 residues long. The CDR3 protein is CASSEALTLGDTGELFF. DNA for the CDR3: TGTGCCAGCAGTGAAGCGCTTACCCTAGGTGACACCGGGGAGCTGTTTTTT.

Of note for this clone: One end of the junction is discordant with germline, which a read error may explain. The chain carries TRBV18 and TRBJ2-7; perhaps TRBD1 as D (6 bases). This CDR3 comprises 11 residues. In germline, CDR1 is KGHSH, CDR2 LQKENI. The CDR3 region has the DNA TGTGCCAGCTCACCACAGGCAGGGGCCCACTTC. This sequence encodes CASSPQAGAHF.

The rearrangement joins TRBV13 to TRBJ2-7; TRBD2 agrees at 11 bases. The CDR3 runs 15 residues. V was pared by 5 bases and J by 0 bases, with 3 bases of the junction left unmatched. Germline V gene sequence: CDR1 PRHDT, CDR2 FYEKMQ (reference sequence). The CDR3 region is CASSRGTSGSYEQYF. The CDR3 bases are TGTGCCAGCAGCCGAGGGACTAGCGGCTCCTACGAGCAGTACTTC.

The chain has TRBV28 and TRBJ1-1, with 7 bases matching TRBD1. The CDR3 extends over 13 amino acids. From germline, CDR1 is MDHEN and CDR2 SYDVKM. With 6 bases clipped from V and 1 base from J, the junction kept 2 bases outside the gene matches. CDR3 nucleotide sequence: TGTGCCAGCAGATACAGGGGGAACACTGAAGCTTTCTTT. Amino acid sequence: CASRYRGNTEAFF.